The clone carrying this TCR beta chain has a count of ten or more. Antigen specificity is unknown. The data were taken from a study of T cells in Graves' hyperthyroidism and ophthalmopathy. Duration under 3 months, a NOSPECS grade of at least 4, and a Clinical Activity Score of at least 3 characterized the ophthalmopathy patients. Isolation of PBMCs was performed on 8.5 to 10 ml fresh peripheral blood. Study results and caveats: Most thyroid clonotypes with frequency above 0.001 were detected in blood.

TCR beta CDR3 regions were amplified from RNA. Primed by the HTBI set, a first-round RT-PCR was run on the TCR CDR3. MiXCR, applied by TCRdb to the multiplex PCR reads, yields one record per CDR3 protein. This sample has about 520,000 distinct CDR3 sequences, with approximately 24% found just once. Material: blood. This receptor was taken from a woman in her twenties or thirties with Graves' ophthalmopathy.

DNA of the CDR3: TGTGCCAGCAGCTCACCCCCGGAGGGGGAGACGAACTATGGCTACACCTTC. Its protein is CASSSPPEGETNYGYTF. The chain uses TRBV11-1 and TRBJ1-2; tentatively, D is TRBD1 (6 bases). V was clipped by 4 bases and J by 2 bases, with 20 bases between them. In germline, CDR1 is SGHAT, CDR2 FQDESV (reference sequence). This CDR3 region has 17 residues.